This T cell receptor beta chain was retrieved from a study of T cells in Graves' hyperthyroidism and ophthalmopathy. At least ten counts were recorded for this clonotype. Its antigen is unknown. The PBMCs studied were ones that came from about 10 ml fresh peripheral blood. From germline, CDR1 is SGHTA and CDR2 FQGTGA. V lost 5 bases to trimming and J lost 5 bases, with 16 bases between them. The CDR3 length is 15 residues. Study conclusions and caveats: Among thyroid clonotypes expanded above 0.001, most also appeared in blood. Ophthalmopathy, as predicted by the model, came a median roughly 6.3 months after the prediction.

Template material for amplifying TCR beta CDR3 regions consisted of RNA transcripts. Primed by the HTBI set, a first-round RT-PCR was run on the TCR CDR3. TCRdb called the multiplex PCR reads again in MiXCR, with one record for every CDR3 protein. The sample contains nearly 600,000 distinct CDR3 sequences, over 12% of which appear only once. The chain links TRBV7-3 to TRBJ2-1; D is tentatively TRBD1 or TRBD2 (5 bases each). Sequencing was done on a sample of blood. This clonotype was obtained from a woman under 30 with Graves' ophthalmopathy. CDR3 nucleotide sequence: TGTGCCAGCAGCCTCGCTGGGGGTTGGCACAATGAGCAGTTCTTC. Amino acid sequence: CASSLAGGWHNEQFF.